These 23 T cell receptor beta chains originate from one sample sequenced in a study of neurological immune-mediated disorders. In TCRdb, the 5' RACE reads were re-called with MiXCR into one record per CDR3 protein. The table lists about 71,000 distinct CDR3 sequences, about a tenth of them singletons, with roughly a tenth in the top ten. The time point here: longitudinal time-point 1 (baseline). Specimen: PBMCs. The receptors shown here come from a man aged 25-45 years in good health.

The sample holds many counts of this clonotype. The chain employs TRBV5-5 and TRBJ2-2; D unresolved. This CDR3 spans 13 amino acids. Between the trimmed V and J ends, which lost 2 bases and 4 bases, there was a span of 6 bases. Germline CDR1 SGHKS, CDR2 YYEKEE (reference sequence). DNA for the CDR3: TGTGCCAGCAGCTTTTTCGGCACCGGGGAGCTGTTTTTT. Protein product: CASSFFGTGELFF.

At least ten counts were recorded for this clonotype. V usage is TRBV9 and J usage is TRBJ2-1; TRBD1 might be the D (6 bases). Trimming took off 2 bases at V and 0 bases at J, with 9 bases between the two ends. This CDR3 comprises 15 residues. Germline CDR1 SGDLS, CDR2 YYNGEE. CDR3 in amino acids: CASSVTGSSYNEQFF. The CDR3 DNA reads TGTGCCAGCAGCGTTACAGGGAGCTCCTACAATGAGCAGTTCTTC.

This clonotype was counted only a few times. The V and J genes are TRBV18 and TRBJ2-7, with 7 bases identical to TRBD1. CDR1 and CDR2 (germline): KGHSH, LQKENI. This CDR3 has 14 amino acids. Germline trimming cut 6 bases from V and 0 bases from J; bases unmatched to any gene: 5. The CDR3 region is CASSSGQNSYEQYF. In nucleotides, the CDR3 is TGTGCCAGCTCCTCGGGACAGAACTCCTACGAGCAGTACTTC. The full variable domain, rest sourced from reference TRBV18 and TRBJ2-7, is NAGVMQNPRHLVRRRGQEARLRCSPMKGHSHVYWYRQLPEEGLKFMVYLQKENIIDESGMPKERFSAEFPKEGPSILRIQQVVRGDSAAYFCASSSGQNSYEQYFGPGTRLTVT.

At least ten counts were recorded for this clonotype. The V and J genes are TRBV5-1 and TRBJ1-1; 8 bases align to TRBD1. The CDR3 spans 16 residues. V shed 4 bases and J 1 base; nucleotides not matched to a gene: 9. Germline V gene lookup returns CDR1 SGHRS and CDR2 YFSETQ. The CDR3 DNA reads TGCGCCAGCAGCCCGGGGGACAGGACCCGGAACACTGAAGCTTTCTTT. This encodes CASSPGDRTRNTEAFF.

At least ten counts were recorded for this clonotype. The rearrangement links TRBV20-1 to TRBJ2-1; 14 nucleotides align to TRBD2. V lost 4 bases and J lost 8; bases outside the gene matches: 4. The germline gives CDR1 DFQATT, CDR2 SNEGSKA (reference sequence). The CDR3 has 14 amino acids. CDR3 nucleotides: TGCAGTGCTACGGGACTAGCGGGAGATGATGAGCAGTTCTTC. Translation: CSATGLAGDDEQFF.

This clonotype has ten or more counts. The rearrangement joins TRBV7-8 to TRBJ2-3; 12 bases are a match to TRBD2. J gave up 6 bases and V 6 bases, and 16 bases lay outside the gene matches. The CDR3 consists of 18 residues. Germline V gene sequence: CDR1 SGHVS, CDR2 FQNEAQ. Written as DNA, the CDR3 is TGTGCCAGCAGGCTTAGAGGTGTTGATCTAGCGGGAGGGGATACGCAGTATTTT. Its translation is CASRLRGVDLAGGDTQYF.

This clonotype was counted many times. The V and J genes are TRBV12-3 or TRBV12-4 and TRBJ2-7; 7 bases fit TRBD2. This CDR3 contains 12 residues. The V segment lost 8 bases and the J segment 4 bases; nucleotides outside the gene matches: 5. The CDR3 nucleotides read TGTGCCAGCGGGAGGGCCGCGTACGAGCAGTACTTC. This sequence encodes CASGRAAYEQYF.

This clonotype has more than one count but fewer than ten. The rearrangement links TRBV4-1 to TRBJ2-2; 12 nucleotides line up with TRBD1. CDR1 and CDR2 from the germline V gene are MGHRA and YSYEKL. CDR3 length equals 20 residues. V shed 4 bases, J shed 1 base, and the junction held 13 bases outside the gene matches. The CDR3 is CASSRYDPGQGAMNTGELFF. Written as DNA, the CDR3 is TGCGCCAGCAGCCGATATGATCCGGGACAGGGGGCGATGAACACCGGGGAGCTGTTTTTT.

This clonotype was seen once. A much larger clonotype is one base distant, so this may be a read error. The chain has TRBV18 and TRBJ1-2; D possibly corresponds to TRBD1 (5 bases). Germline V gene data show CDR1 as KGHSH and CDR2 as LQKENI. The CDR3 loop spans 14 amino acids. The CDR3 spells CTSSTTGITGGYTF. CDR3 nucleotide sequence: TGTACCAGCTCAACCACAGGTATCACTGGCGGCTACACCTTC.

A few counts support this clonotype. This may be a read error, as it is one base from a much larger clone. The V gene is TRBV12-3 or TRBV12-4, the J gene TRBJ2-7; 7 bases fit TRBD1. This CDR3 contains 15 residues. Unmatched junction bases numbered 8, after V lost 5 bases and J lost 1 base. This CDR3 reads CASSAKGAKSYEQYF. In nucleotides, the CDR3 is TGTGCCAGCAGTGCAAAGGGGGCTAAGTCCTACGAGCAGTACTTC.

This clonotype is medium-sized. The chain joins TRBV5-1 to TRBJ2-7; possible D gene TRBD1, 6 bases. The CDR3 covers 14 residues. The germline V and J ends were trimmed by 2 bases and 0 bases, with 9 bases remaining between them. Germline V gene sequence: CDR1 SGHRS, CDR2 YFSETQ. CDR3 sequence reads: CASSLGGSSYEQYF. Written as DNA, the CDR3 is TGCGCCAGCAGCTTAGGGGGTTCCTCCTACGAGCAGTACTTC.

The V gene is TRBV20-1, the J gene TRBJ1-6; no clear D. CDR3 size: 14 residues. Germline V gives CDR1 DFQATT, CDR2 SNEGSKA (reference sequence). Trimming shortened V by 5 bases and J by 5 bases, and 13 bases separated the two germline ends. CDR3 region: CSALQPSNNSPLHF. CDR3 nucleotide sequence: TGCAGTGCTCTGCAGCCTTCCAATAATTCACCCCTCCACTTT.

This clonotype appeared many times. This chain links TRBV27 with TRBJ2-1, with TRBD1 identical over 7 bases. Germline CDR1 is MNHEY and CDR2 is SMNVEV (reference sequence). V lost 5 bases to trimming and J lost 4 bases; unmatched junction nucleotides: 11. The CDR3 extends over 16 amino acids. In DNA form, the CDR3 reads TGTGCCAGCAGTCCTCTAGGCAGGGGGTTGTACAATGAGCAGTTCTTC. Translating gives CASSPLGRGLYNEQFF.

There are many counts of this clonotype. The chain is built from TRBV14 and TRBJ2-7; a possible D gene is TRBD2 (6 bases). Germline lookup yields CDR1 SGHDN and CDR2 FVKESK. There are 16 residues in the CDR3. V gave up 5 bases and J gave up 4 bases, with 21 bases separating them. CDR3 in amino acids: CASSKTTSPAGYEQYF. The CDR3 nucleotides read TGTGCCAGCAGCAAGACTACTAGCCCGGCGGGTTACGAGCAGTACTTC. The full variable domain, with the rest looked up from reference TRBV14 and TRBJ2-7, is EAGVTQFPSHSVIEKGQTVTLRCDPISGHDNLYWYRRVMGKEIKFLLHFVKESKQDESGMPNNRFLAERTGGTYSTLKVQPAELEDSGVYFCASSKTTSPAGYEQYFGPGTRLTVT.

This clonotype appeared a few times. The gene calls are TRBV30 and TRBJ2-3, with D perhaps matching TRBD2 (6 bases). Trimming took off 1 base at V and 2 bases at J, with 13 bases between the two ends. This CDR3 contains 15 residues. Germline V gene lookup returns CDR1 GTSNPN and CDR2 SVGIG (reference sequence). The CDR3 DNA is TGTGCCTGGAGTGGTTTAGCGGACGTCACAGATACGCAGTATTTT. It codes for CAWSGLADVTDTQYF.

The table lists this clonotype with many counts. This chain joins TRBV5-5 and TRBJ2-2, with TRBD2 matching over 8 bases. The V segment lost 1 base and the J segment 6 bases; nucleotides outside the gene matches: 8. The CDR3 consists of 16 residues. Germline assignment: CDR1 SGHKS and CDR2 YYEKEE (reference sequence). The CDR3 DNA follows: TGTGCCAGCAGCTTGACTAGCGGCGTTGGGGCCGGGGAGCTGTTTTTT. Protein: CASSLTSGVGAGELFF.

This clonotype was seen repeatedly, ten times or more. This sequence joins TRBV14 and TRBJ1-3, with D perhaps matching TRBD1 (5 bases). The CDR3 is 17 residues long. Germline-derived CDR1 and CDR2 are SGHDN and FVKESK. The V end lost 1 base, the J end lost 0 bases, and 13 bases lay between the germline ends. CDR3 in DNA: TGTGCCAGCAGCCAAGGGGGGACGCCATACTCTGGAAACACCATATATTTT. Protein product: CASSQGGTPYSGNTIYF.

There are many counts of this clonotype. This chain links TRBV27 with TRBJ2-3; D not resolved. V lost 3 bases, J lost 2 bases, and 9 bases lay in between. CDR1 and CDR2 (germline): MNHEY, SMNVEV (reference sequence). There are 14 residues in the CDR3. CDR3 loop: CASSFGQNTDTQYF. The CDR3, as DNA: TGTGCCAGCAGTTTTGGTCAGAACACAGATACGCAGTATTTT.

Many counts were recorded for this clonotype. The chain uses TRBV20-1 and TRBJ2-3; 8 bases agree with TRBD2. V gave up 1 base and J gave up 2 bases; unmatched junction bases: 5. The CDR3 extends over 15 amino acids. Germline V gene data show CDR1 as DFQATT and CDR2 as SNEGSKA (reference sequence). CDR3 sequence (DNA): TGCAGTGCTAGAGGGGCTAGCGGGTACACAGATACGCAGTATTTT. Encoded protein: CSARGASGYTDTQYF.

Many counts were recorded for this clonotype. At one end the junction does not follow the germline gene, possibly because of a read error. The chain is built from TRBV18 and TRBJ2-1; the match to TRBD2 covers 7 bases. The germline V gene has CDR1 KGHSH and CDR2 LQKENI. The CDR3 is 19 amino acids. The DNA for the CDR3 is TGTGCCAGCTCGCCACGATTCTTAGGTAGCGGGCTCTCCTACAATGAGCAGTTCTTC. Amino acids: CASSPRFLGSGLSYNEQFF.

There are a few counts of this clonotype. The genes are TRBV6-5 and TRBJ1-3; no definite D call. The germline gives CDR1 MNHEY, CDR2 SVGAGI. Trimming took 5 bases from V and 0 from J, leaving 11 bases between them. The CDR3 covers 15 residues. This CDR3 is CASSVGSLSGNTIYF. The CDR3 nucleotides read TGTGCCAGCAGTGTCGGGTCCCTCTCTGGAAACACCATATATTTT.

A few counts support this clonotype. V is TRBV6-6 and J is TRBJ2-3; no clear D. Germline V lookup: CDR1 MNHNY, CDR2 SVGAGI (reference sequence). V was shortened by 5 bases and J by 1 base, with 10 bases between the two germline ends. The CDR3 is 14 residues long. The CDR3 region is CASSPSLGTDTQYF. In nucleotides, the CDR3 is TGTGCCAGCAGTCCCTCTCTCGGCACAGATACGCAGTATTTT.

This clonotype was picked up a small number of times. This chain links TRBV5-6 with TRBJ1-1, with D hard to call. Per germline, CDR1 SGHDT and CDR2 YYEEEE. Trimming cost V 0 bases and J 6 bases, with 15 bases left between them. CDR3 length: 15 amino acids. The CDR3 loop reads CASSLAKARWAEAFF. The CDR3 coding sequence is TGTGCCAGCAGCTTGGCCAAGGCCAGGTGGGCTGAAGCTTTCTTT.